A selection of T cell receptor beta chains follows, all from one sample in a study of blood T cell repertoires in COVID-19. Produced via immunoSEQ multiplex PCR; TCRdb's table is partial and in-frame only. Of tens of thousands of clones in the sample, approximately 78% were seen once. Sequenced material: peripheral blood. The source of these receptors is an older woman with acute or convalescent COVID-19. CDR3s leave out the opening cysteine and the closing phenylalanine or tryptophan. The order of the fields is J gene, V gene, CDR3 protein.

TRBJ2-5	TRBV5-1	ASSLRTGLETQY
TRBJ1-1	TRBV4-1	ASRIQGVGTEAF
TRBJ1-4	TRBV4-2	ASSLQTGTNEKLF
TRBJ2-2	TRBV4-3	ASSQVVTANTGELF
TRBJ1-3	TRBV2	ASSETRTGGRGNTIY
TRBJ1-2	TRBV19	ASSLTALYGYT
TRBJ1-5	TRBV30	AWSPTGNQPQH
TRBJ1-2	TRBV24-1	AAGQGADYGYT
TRBJ2-5	TRBV21-1	ASSKGAAYPTGTAQY
TRBJ1-6	TRBV19	ASRGGAGSPLH
TRBJ1-4	TRBV9	ASSVGAGTTNEKLF
TRBJ1-5	TRBV3-1/TRBV3-2	ASSQGGWQPQH
TRBJ2-5	TRBV15	ATSRDKAQETQY
TRBJ1-1	TRBV11-2	ASSPTGGRAEAF
TRBJ2-1	TRBV3-1/TRBV3-2	ASSRARPRYNEQF
TRBJ2-1	TRBV24-1	ATSDIMRQGVGEQF
TRBJ1-2	TRBV2	ASSEAGTSHGYT
TRBJ1-6	TRBV28	ASAGQGPYNSPLH
TRBJ2-2	TRBV24-1	ATSESEGTANTGELF
TRBJ2-2	TRBV9	ASSVSNTGELF
TRBJ1-1	TRBV7-2	ASSFRAGGQGTEAF
TRBJ1-5	TRBV10-3	AISDRVGNQPQH
TRBJ2-3	TRBV5-1	ASSFTGMGSTDTQY
TRBJ1-2	TRBV5-4	ASSSTGTGGLGYT
TRBJ1-6	TRBV11-3	ASSTGTSNSSPLH
TRBJ2-1	TRBV5-4	ASSPNQRGNYNEQF
TRBJ2-3	TRBV7-2	ASSLGGGRGDTQY
TRBJ1-5	TRBV5-6	ASSLRGTSNQPQH
TRBJ2-1	TRBV4-1	ASSPFPYNEQF
TRBJ1-1	TRBV5-6	ASSRGTTEAF
TRBJ2-3	TRBV11-3	ASSLGAGAETDTQY
TRBJ1-5	TRBV5-5	ASSPDPQGDQPQH
TRBJ1-3	TRBV5-4	ASSFGQWIY
TRBJ2-5	TRBV2	ASSDDSTQETQY
TRBJ1-2	TRBV5-1	ASTQPDTDYGYT
TRBJ2-3	TRBV2	ASSARLAPSTDTQY
TRBJ2-5	TRBV19	ASSIGSTQETQY
TRBJ1-4	TRBV5-1	ASSLGPGTGNEKLF
TRBJ1-5	TRBV21-1	ASSKSGTPDQPQH
TRBJ1-5	TRBV10-3	AISPTGTSNQPQH
TRBJ2-7	TRBV12-5	ASGSSRGINYEQY
TRBJ2-5	TRBV5-1	ASIKDRTQETQY
TRBJ1-1	TRBV2	ASRRPLDTEAF